These 24 T cell receptor beta chains were sequenced from one sample in a study of cytomegalovirus exposure and HLA in healthy donors. The PCR had 60 Vbeta and 13 Jbeta primers. Method: immunoSEQ multiplex PCR; TCRdb's copy keeps in-frame clones and lacks some. This sample has about 180,000 clones, with 75% to 80% found just once. Sequencing was carried out using PBMCs. The receptors derive from a man in his forties in good health and CMV-seropositive.

This chain joins TRBV28 and TRBJ2-3; tentative D call: TRBD1 (6 bases). V was clipped by 6 bases and J by 0 bases, with 13 bases between them. The CDR3 has 15 residues. Germline lookup yields CDR1 MDHEN and CDR2 SYDVKM. In DNA, the CDR3 is TGTGCCAGCAGACCGGACAGTTCTAGCACAGATACGCAGTATTTT. This codes for CASRPDSSSTDTQYF.

This chain connects TRBV28 to TRBJ1-2, with 7 nucleotides matching TRBD1. Trimming removed 1 base from V and 8 bases from J; junction bases left unmatched: 4. The CDR3 sequence is 13 residues long. Germline CDR1 reads MDHEN; CDR2 reads SYDVKM. CDR3 loop: CASSLSQGIGYTF. In DNA form, the CDR3 reads TGTGCCAGCAGTTTATCACAGGGGATAGGCTACACCTTC.

This clone appeared a single time. The chain uses TRBV15 and TRBJ2-2; D unclear. This CDR3 has 13 amino acids. Germline CDR1 and CDR2: LNHNV and YYDKDF (reference sequence). Trimming pared 3 bases from V and 2 bases from J, leaving 4 bases between. CDR3 sequence: CATSSRNTGELFF. In DNA form, the CDR3 reads TGTGCCACCAGCAGCCGTAACACCGGGGAGCTGTTTTTT.

The genes are TRBV5-1 and TRBJ2-1, with TRBD1 matching over 8 bases. J gave up 3 bases and V 4 bases, and 6 bases lay outside the gene matches. Per germline, CDR1 SGHRS and CDR2 YFSETQ. The CDR3 sequence is 15 residues long. CDR3: CASSTTGGLYNEQFF. The CDR3 DNA reads as TGCGCCAGCAGCACTACAGGGGGTCTCTACAATGAGCAGTTCTTC.

The V call is TRBV4-1, the J call TRBJ1-1; 9 nucleotides align to TRBD1. Trimming at V came to 5 bases and at J to 3 bases, leaving 10 bases not matched to a gene. Germline V CDR1 and CDR2: MGHRA, YSYEKL. The CDR3 contains 16 residues. The CDR3 region has the DNA TGCGCCAGCAGCTCTCTGGACAGGGGACCCTACACTGAAGCTTTCTTT. Amino acid sequence: CASSSLDRGPYTEAFF.

J is TRBJ2-1 and V is TRBV5-5; D not certain. The CDR3 totals 12 residues. Germline V lookup: CDR1 SGHKS, CDR2 YYEKEE (reference sequence). V was pared by 1 base and J by 12 bases, with 11 bases between. CDR3 amino acids: CASSLSPLGQFF. The CDR3 DNA is TGTGCCAGCAGCTTGAGCCCACTCGGGCAGTTCTTC. Together with reference TRBV5-5 and TRBJ2-1, the CDR3 gives the full variable domain: DAGVTQSPTHLIKTRGQQVTLRCSPISGHKSVSWYQQVLGQGPQFIFQYYEKEERGRGNFPDRFSARQFPNYSSELNVNALLLGDSALYLCASSLSPLGQFFGPGTRLTVL.

Written as DNA, the CDR3 is TGTGCCAGCAGCCATGGGGGACTAGCGGGAGACACCGGGGAGCTGTTTTTT. Translated, it gives CASSHGGLAGDTGELFF. The genes are TRBV7-8 and TRBJ2-2; 14 bases map to TRBD2. V dropped 5 bases and J dropped 3; count of bases not matched to a gene: 5. CDR3 length equals 17 residues. From germline, CDR1 is SGHVS and CDR2 FQNEAQ.

The CDR3 nucleotides read TGTGCCAGCAGCCAAGTCCTAAGCACTGAAGCTTTCTTT. This sequence encodes CASSQVLSTEAFF. The rearrangement links TRBV14 to TRBJ1-1, with no clear D. Germline CDR1 SGHDN, CDR2 FVKESK. V lost 1 base, J lost 4 bases, and 7 bases lay in between. The CDR3 is made up of 13 amino acids.

A single count supports this clone. The genes are TRBV27 and TRBJ2-6; no clear D. The CDR3 length is 15 residues. The V end lost 4 bases, the J end lost 0 bases, and 7 bases lay between the germline ends. Germline-derived CDR1 and CDR2 are MNHEY and SMNVEV (reference sequence). The chain's CDR3 is CASSSDISGANVLTF. CDR3 nucleotides: TGTGCCAGCAGTTCCGACATCTCTGGGGCCAACGTCCTGACTTTC.

The table lists this clone with a count of one. Here the CDR3 reads CASIGTGGPGAYEQYF. The CDR3 DNA is TGTGCCAGCATTGGTACAGGGGGACCCGGAGCCTACGAGCAGTACTTC. The chain employs TRBV6-6 and TRBJ2-7; 8 bases match TRBD1. V trimming: 7 bases; J trimming: 2 bases; junction bases outside the gene matches: 13. This CDR3 has 16 residues. Germline V gene data show CDR1 as MNHNY and CDR2 as SVGAGI (reference sequence).

The chain couples TRBV6-5 to TRBJ1-1; 9 nucleotides match TRBD1. V lost 6 bases to trimming and J lost 6 bases; unmatched junction nucleotides: 8. Germline V gene lookup returns CDR1 MNHEY and CDR2 SVGAGI. CDR3 size: 14 residues. Here the CDR3 reads CASSQGQGRPEAFF. The CDR3 DNA sequence: TGTGCCAGCAGCCAGGGACAGGGACGACCTGAAGCTTTCTTT.

V and J are TRBV6-1 and TRBJ2-2, with 7 bases that match TRBD1. V was clipped by 8 bases and J by 5 bases; unmatched bases: 5. The CDR3 covers 13 residues. CDR1 and CDR2 from the germline V gene are MNHNS and SASEGT. CDR3 bases: TGTGCCAGCCAGGACAGGCAAACCGGGGAGCTGTTTTTT. Translating it yields CASQDRQTGELFF.

The chain employs TRBV11-2 and TRBJ1-1; D not certain. Germline V lookup: CDR1 SGHAT, CDR2 FQNNGV. V was clipped by 3 bases and J by 6 bases, with 8 bases between them. CDR3 length: 12 residues. In nucleotides, the CDR3 is TGTGCCAGCAGCTTCTCAACGGCTGAAGCTTTCTTT. It codes for CASSFSTAEAFF. The entire variable domain, with the rest obtained from reference TRBV11-2 and TRBJ1-1, is as follows: EAGVAQSPRYKIIEKRQSVAFWCNPISGHATLYWYQQILGQGPKLLIQFQNNGVVDDSQLPKDRFSAERLKGVDSTLKIQPAKLEDSAVYLCASSFSTAEAFFGQGTRLTVV.

The V and J genes are TRBV27 and TRBJ1-2; TRBD1 is a possible D gene (6 bases). CDR1 is MNHEY and CDR2 is SMNVEV in the germline V gene (reference sequence). The CDR3 covers 17 residues. The ends were cut back, 0 bases at V and 7 bases at J, with 21 bases in the middle. In nucleotides, the CDR3 is TGTGCCAGCAGTTTATCCATCGCCTCCAGGGGTGTGTTTGGCTACACCTTC. It codes for CASSLSIASRGVFGYTF.

V is TRBV5-6 and J is TRBJ1-2, with D tentatively TRBD1 (5 bases). Germline CDR1 is SGHDT and CDR2 is YYEEEE. CDR3 length equals 12 residues. Deletions cut 4 bases from V and 7 bases from J, with 11 bases between. The CDR3 sequence: CASSRGAPGYTF. As DNA, the CDR3 is TGTGCCAGCAGCCGCGGGGCTCCTGGCTACACCTTC. The full variable domain, with the rest looked up from reference TRBV5-6 and TRBJ1-2, is DAGVTQSPTHLIKTRGQQVTLRCSPKSGHDTVSWYQQALGQGPQFIFQYYEEEERQRGNFPDRFSGHQFPNYSSELNVNALLLGDSALYLCASSRGAPGYTFGSGTRLTVV.

The V gene is TRBV5-1, the J gene TRBJ1-2; 8 bases are a match to TRBD1. The CDR3 has 18 amino acids. J was trimmed by 4 bases and V by 0 bases; bases with no gene match: 14. CDR1 is SGHRS and CDR2 is YFSETQ in the germline V gene. Here the CDR3 reads CASSLAGEAGGAGYGYTF. CDR3 DNA sequence: TGCGCCAGCAGCTTGGCTGGTGAGGCAGGGGGCGCAGGCTATGGCTACACCTTC.

The rearrangement joins TRBV6-5 to TRBJ1-1, with D hard to call. The germline V gene has CDR1 MNHEY and CDR2 SVGAGI. The CDR3 spans 14 residues. The V gene lost 2 bases and the J gene lost 10 bases, with 17 bases spanning the gap. The CDR3 here is CASSYGRSEKRAFF. As DNA, the CDR3 is TGTGCCAGCAGTTACGGGAGGTCCGAGAAGCGAGCTTTCTTT.

This chain connects TRBV4-1 to TRBJ2-4; D is undetermined. CDR1 is MGHRA and CDR2 is YSYEKL in the germline V gene. Trimming pared 1 base from V and 0 bases from J, leaving 10 bases between. The CDR3 has 16 residues. CDR3 sequence: CASSQVALLAKNIQYF. CDR3 nucleotide sequence: TGCGCCAGCAGCCAAGTAGCTCTCCTAGCCAAAAACATTCAGTACTTC.

The genes are TRBV6-1 and TRBJ1-4; maybe TRBD1 (5 bases). CDR1 is MNHNS, CDR2 SASEGT, per germline. The length of the CDR3 is 15 residues. V was clipped by 6 bases and J by 7 bases, with 18 bases between them. The CDR3 DNA sequence: TGTGCCAGCAGCCTGGTTGGGGCCCCATCTGAAAAACTGTTTTTT. Amino acids: CASSLVGAPSEKLFF.

This sequence joins TRBV7-9 and TRBJ2-1; 13 nucleotides align to TRBD2. Germline V gives CDR1 SEHNR, CDR2 FQNEAQ (reference sequence). Trimming removed 5 bases from V and 10 bases from J; junction bases left unmatched: 8. This CDR3 has 15 residues. The CDR3 sequence is CASSPGLAGALEQFF. The DNA of the CDR3 is TGTGCCAGCAGCCCCGGACTAGCGGGAGCTTTAGAGCAGTTCTTC.

V and J are TRBV7-9 and TRBJ2-7; D is unresolved. Germline-derived CDR1 and CDR2 are SEHNR and FQNEAQ (reference sequence). The CDR3 has 12 residues. Trimming stripped 7 bases from V and 2 bases from J, with 9 bases between. The CDR3 loop is CASTQVTYEQYF. In DNA, the CDR3 is TGTGCCAGCACCCAGGTAACCTACGAGCAGTACTTC.

The V and J genes are TRBV9 and TRBJ1-5, with D perhaps TRBD1 (5 bases). Germline V gives CDR1 SGDLS, CDR2 YYNGEE. V lost 0 bases and J lost 6, with 13 bases in between. This CDR3 is 15 amino acids long. The CDR3 DNA follows: TGTGCCAGCAGCGTAGCAGGGACTCTTGGTCAGCCCCAGCATTTT. Translating it yields CASSVAGTLGQPQHF.

This clone was picked up a small number of times. The chain employs TRBV28 and TRBJ2-7, with 10 nucleotides matching TRBD2. The V gene's germline CDR1 is MDHEN and CDR2 SYDVKM. The J segment lost 4 bases and the V segment lost 6 bases, leaving 6 bases of the junction unmatched. This CDR3 region has 14 residues. This chain's CDR3 is CASRSSGRGYEQYF. CDR3 bases: TGTGCCAGCAGATCGAGCGGGAGGGGGTACGAGCAGTACTTC.

The chain couples TRBV6-6 to TRBJ2-3; maybe TRBD2 (6 bases). Germline lookup yields CDR1 MNHNY and CDR2 SVGAGI (reference sequence). V was clipped by 6 bases and J by 6 bases, with 16 bases between them. The CDR3 extends over 14 amino acids. The chain's CDR3 is CASSHGSSLDTQYF. The CDR3 region has the DNA TGTGCCAGCAGCCACGGGAGTAGTCTGGATACGCAGTATTTT.